The clone carrying this T cell receptor beta chain was detected many times. This entry comes from a study of CD8 T cells in ankylosing spondylitis. In TCRdb, the 5' RACE reads were re-called with MiXCR into one record per CDR3 protein. The sample yields about 25,000 distinct CDR3 sequences, about 2.6% seen once. CDR1 SGDLS and CDR2 YYNGEE come from the germline V gene. Trimming took off 0 bases at V and 0 bases at J, with 9 bases between the two ends. CDR3 length: 15 residues. The chain couples TRBV9 to TRBJ1-2, with no clear D. The source material was blood, either unsorted or a sorted T cell fraction (not recorded which). The receptor was isolated from a female donor with ankylosing spondylitis or in good health (not recorded which). The DNA for the CDR3 is TGTGCCAGCAGCGTAGGGAGTGAGACTAACTATGGCTACACCTTC. This translates into CASSVGSETNYGYTF.